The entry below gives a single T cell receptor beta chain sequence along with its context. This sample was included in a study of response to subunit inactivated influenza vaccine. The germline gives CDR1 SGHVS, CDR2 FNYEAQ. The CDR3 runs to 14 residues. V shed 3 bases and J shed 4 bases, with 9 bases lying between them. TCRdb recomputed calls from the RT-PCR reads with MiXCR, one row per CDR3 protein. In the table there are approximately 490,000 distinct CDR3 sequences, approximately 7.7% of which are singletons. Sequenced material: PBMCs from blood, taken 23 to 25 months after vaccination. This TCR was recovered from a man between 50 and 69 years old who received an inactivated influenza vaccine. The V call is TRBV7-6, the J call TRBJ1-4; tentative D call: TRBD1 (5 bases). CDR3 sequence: CASSFGGYNEKLFF. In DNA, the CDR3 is TGTGCCAGCAGCTTCGGGGGGTATAATGAAAAACTGTTTTTT. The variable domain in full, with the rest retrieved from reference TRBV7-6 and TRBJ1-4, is GAGVSQSPRYKVTKRGQDVALRCDPISGHVSLYWYRQALGQGPEFLTYFNYEAQQDKSGLPNDRFSAERPEGSISTLTIQRTEQRDSAMYRCASSFGGYNEKLFFGSGTQLSVL.